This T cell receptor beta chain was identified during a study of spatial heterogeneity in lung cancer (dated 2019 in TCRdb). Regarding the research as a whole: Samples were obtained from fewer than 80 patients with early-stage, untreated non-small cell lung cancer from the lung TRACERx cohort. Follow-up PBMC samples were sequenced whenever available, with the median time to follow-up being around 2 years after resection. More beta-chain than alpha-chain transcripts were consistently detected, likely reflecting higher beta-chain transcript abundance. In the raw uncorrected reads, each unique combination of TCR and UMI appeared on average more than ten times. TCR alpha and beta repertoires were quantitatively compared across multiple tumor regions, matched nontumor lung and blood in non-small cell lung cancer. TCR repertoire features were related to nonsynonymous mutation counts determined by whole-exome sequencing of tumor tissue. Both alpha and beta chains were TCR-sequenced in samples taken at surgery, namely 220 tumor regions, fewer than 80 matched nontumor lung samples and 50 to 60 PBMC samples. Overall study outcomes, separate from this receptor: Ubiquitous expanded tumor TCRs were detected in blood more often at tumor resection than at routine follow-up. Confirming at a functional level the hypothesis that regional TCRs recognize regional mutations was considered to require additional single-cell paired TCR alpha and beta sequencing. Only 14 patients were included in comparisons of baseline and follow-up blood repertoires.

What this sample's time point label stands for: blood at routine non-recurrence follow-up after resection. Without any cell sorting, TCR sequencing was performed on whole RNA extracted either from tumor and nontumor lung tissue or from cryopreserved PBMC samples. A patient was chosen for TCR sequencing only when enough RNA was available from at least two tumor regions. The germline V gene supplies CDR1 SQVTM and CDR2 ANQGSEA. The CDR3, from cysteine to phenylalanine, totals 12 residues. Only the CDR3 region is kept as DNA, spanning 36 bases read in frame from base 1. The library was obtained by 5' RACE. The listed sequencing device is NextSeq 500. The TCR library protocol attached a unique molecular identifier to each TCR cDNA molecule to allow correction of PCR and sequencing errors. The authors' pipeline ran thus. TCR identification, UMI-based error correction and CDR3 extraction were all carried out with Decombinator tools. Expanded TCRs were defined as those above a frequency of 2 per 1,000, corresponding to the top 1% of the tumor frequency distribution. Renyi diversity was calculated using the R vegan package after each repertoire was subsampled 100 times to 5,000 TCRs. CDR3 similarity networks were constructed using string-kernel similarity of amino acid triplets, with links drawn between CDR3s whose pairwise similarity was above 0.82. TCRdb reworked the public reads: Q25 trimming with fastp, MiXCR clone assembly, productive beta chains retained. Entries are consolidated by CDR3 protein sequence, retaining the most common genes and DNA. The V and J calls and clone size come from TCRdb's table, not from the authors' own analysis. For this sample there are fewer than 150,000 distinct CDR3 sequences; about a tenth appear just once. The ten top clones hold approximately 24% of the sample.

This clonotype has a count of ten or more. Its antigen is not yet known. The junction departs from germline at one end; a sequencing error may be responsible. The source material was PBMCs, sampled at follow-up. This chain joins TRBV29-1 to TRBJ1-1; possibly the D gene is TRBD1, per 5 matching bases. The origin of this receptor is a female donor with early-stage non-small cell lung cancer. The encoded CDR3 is CSVQGVNAEAFF. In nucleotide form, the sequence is TGCAGCGTCCAAGGGGTGAACGCTGAAGCTTTCTTT.